The clone carrying this T cell receptor beta chain was counted only a few times. Antigen unknown. Patients with chemo-refractory metastatic non-small-cell lung cancer received focal radiation plus CTLA-4 blockade with ipilimumab. Germline V CDR1 and CDR2: ENHRY, SYGVKD. The length of the CDR3 is 16 residues. V lost 5 bases to trimming and J lost 2 bases, with 16 bases between them. The data belong to a study of radiotherapy plus CTLA-4 blockade in lung cancer. About the study: An objective response was seen in under 20% of patients, and disease control in about 31%.

Overall study results and limits: Blood TCR clones of tumor origin expanded after radiotherapy plus ipilimumab. How blood T cell clones changed early, along with interferon-beta, reportedly forecast response best.

TCRdb's table, derived via immunoSEQ multiplex PCR, lists solely in-frame clones and lacks some. The data show 58,000 or so clones, around 85% seen once. Material: peripheral blood, obtained from a patient treated with radiotherapy plus ipilimumab. The rearrangement uses TRBV10-3 and TRBJ1-5; D possibly corresponds to TRBD1 (6 bases). The clonotype originates from a human donor with non-small cell lung cancer who had a complete response to radiotherapy plus ipilimumab. In DNA, the CDR3 is TGTGCCATCAGTTCAACAGGGATAGGGGGCAATCAGCCCCAGCATTTT. Translating gives CAISSTGIGGNQPQHF.